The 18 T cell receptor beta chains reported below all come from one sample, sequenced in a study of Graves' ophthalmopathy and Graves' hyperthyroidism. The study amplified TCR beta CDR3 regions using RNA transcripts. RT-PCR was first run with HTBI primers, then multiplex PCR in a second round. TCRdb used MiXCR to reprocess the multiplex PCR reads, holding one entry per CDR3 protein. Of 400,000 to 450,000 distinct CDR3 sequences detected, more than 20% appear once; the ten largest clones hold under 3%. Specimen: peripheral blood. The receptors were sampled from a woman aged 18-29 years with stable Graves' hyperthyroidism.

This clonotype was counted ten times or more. Here the CDR3 reads CASRGTANPYGYTF. The CDR3, as DNA: TGTGCCAGCAGGGGGACAGCCAATCCCTATGGCTACACCTTC. The J gene is TRBJ1-2, the V gene TRBV6-2 or TRBV6-3; 7 bases are shared with TRBD1. V lost 6 bases to trimming and J lost 4 bases; unmatched junction nucleotides: 8. Germline loops: CDR1 MNHEY, CDR2 SVGEGT. The CDR3 sequence is 14 residues long.

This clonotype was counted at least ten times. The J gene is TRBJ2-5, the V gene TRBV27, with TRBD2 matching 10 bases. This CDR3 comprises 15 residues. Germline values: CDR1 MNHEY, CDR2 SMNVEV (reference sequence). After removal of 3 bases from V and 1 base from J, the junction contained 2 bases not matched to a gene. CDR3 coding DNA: TGTGCCAGCAGTTTCGGGACTAGCGCCCAAGAGACCCAGTACTTC. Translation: CASSFGTSAQETQYF.

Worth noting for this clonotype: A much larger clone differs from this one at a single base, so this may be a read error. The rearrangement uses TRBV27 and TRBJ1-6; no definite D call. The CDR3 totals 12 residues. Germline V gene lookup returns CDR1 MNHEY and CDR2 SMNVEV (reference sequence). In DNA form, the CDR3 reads TGTGCCAGCAGTTACACAGATTCACACCTCCACTTT. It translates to CASSYTDSHLHF.

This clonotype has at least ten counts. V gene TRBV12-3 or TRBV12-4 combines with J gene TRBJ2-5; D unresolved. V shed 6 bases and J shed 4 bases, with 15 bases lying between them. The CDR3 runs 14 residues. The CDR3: CASSPDDGAETQYF. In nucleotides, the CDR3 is TGTGCCAGCAGCCCCGACGACGGTGCAGAGACCCAGTACTTC.

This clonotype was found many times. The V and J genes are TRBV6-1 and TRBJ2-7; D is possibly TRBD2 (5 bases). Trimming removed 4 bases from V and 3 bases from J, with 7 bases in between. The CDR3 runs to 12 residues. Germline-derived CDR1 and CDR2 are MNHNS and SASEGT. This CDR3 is CASSARDYEQYF. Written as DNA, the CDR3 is TGTGCCAGCAGTGCTCGGGACTACGAGCAGTACTTC.

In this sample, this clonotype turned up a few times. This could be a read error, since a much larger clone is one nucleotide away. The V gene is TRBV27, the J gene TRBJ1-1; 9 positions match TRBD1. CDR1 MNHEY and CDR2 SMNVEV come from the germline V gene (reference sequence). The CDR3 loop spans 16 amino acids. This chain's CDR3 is CASSPPGTGLNAEAFF. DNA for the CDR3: TGTGCCAGCAGTCCCCCCGGGACAGGGCTGAACGCTGAAGCTTTCTTT.

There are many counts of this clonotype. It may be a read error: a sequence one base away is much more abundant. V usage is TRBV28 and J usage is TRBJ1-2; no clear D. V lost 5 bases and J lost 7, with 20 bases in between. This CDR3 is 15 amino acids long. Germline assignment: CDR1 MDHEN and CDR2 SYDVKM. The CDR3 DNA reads TGTGCCAGCAGTGTATACCCGGGCGGCCCCCGTGGCTACACCTTC. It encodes CASSVYPGGPRGYTF.

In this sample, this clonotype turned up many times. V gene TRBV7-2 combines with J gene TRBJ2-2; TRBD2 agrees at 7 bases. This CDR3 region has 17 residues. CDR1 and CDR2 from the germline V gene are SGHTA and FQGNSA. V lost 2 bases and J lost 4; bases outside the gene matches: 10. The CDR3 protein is CASSLRMAGESTGELFF. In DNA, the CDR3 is TGTGCCAGCAGCTTAAGGATGGCGGGAGAGAGCACCGGGGAGCTGTTTTTT.

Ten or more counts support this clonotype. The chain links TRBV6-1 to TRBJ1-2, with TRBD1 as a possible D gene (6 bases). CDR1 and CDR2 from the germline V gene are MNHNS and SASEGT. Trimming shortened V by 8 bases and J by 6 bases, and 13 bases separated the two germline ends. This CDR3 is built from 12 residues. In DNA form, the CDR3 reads TGTGCCAGCTTTTGGGGGCTTGATGGCTACACCTTC. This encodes CASFWGLDGYTF.

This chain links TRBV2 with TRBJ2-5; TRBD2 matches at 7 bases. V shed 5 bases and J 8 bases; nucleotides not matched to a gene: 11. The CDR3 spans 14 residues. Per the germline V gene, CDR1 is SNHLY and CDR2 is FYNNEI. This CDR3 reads CASSPWTSMETQYF. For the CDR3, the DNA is TGTGCCAGCAGTCCTTGGACTAGTATGGAAACCCAGTACTTC. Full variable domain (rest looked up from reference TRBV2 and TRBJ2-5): EPEVTQTPSHQVTQMGQEVILRCVPISNHLYFYWYRQILGQKVEFLVSFYNNEISEKSEIFDDQFSVERPDGSNFTLKIRSTKLEDSAMYFCASSPWTSMETQYFGPGTRLLVL.

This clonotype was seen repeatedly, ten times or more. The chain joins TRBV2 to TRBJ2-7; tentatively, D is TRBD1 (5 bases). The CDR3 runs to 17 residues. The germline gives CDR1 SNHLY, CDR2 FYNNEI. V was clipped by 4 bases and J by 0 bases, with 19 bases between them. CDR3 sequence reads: CASSVDPSTVSSYEQYF. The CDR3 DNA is TGTGCCAGCAGTGTGGATCCCTCGACAGTTTCCTCCTACGAGCAGTACTTC. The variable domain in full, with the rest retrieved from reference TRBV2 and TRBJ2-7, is EPEVTQTPSHQVTQMGQEVILRCVPISNHLYFYWYRQILGQKVEFLVSFYNNEISEKSEIFDDQFSVERPDGSNFTLKIRSTKLEDSAMYFCASSVDPSTVSSYEQYFGPGTRLTVT.

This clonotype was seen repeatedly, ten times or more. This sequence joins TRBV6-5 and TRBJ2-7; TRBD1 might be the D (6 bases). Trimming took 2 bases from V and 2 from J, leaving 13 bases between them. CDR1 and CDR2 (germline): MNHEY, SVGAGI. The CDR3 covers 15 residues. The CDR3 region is CASSYGTPITYEQYF. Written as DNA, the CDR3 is TGTGCCAGCAGTTACGGGACACCTATTACCTACGAGCAGTACTTC.

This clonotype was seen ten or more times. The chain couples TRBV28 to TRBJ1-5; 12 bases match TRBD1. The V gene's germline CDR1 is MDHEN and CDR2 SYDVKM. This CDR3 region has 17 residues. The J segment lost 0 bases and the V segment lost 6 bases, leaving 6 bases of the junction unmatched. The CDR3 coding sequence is TGTGCCAGCAGATCCGGGACAGGGGGCGTTAGCAATCAGCCCCAGCATTTT. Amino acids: CASRSGTGGVSNQPQHF.

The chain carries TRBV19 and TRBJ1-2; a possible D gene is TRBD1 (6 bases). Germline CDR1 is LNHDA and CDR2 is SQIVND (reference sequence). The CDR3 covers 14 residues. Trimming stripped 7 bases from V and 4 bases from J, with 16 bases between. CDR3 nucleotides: TGTGCCAGTATGGACACAGGGTACAGCTATGGCTACACCTTC. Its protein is CASMDTGYSYGYTF.

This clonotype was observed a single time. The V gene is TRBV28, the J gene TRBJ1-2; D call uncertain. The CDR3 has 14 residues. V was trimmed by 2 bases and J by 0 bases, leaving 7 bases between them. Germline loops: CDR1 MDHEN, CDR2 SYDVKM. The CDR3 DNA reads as TGTGCCAGCAGTTTAAGCCTCACTAACTATGGCTACACCTTC. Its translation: CASSLSLTNYGYTF.

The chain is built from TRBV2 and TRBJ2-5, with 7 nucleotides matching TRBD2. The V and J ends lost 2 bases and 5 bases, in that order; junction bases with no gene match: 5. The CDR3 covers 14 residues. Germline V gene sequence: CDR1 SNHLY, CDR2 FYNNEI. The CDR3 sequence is CASSELAVRETQYF. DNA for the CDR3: TGTGCCAGCAGTGAACTAGCGGTGCGGGAGACCCAGTACTTC.

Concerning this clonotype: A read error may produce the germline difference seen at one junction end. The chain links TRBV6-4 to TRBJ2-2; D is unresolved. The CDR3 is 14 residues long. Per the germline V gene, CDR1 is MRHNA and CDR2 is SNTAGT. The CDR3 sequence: CASGDFPANTELFF. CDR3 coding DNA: TGTGCCAGCGGTGACTTCCCGGCCAACACGGAGCTGTTTTTT.

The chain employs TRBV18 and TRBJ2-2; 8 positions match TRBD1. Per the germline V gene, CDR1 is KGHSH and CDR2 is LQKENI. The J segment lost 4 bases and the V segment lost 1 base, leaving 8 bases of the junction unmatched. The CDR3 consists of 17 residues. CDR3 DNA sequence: TGTGCCAGCTCACCACTGCCTTGGACAGGGAGCACCGGGGAGCTGTTTTTT. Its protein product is CASSPLPWTGSTGELFF.